This entry features one T cell receptor beta chain sequence. Antigen specificity is unknown. This table comes from immunoSEQ multiplex PCR, and its TCRdb copy is limited to in-frame clones, with some not included. The data contain under 300,000 clones, approximately 83% of them seen just once; the ten biggest clones take up 1% to 1.5%. The sample belongs to a study of cytomegalovirus exposure and HLA in healthy donors. This CDR3 has 13 residues. Germline assignment: CDR1 ENHRY and CDR2 SYGVKD. The J segment lost 4 bases and the V segment lost 4 bases, leaving 3 bases of the junction unmatched. Regarding the study as a whole: According to reports, the classifier identified cytomegalovirus status with high specificity and sensitivity.

What was sequenced was PBMCs. The source is a woman in her twenties or thirties in good health and CMV-seropositive. The V and J genes are TRBV10-3 and TRBJ1-2; 7 nucleotides agree with TRBD1. The CDR3 DNA follows: TGTGCCATCAGTGCTGGGACAGCCTATGGCTACACCTTC. It translates to CAISAGTAYGYTF.